Each of the 23 T cell receptor beta chains below was sequenced from the same sample in a study of blood T cell repertoires in COVID-19. Profiled with immunoSEQ multiplex PCR; TCRdb holds only in-frame clones, not every one. The sample holds a few hundred thousand clones, approximately 86% seen once. Input material: peripheral blood. The receptors shown here come from a woman in her 70s with COVID-19, enrolled during active disease.

This clone has more than one count but fewer than ten. The genes are TRBV19 and TRBJ2-7, with 7 nucleotides matching TRBD1. This CDR3 region has 13 residues. Germline-derived CDR1 and CDR2 are LNHDA and SQIVND (reference sequence). J was trimmed by 3 bases and V by 6 bases; bases with no gene match: 5. The CDR3 loop is CASSVDRYYEQYF. CDR3 sequence (DNA): TGTGCCAGTAGCGTGGACAGGTACTACGAGCAGTACTTC.

The chain links TRBV3-1 (or the pseudogene TRBV3-2) to TRBJ2-3; 7 nucleotides agree with TRBD1. The CDR3 extends over 16 amino acids. The J segment lost 2 bases and the V segment lost 7 bases, leaving 12 bases of the junction unmatched. Germline lookup yields CDR1 LGHDT and CDR2 YNNKEL (reference sequence). The CDR3 is CASTHKRTGDTDTQYF. In DNA form, the CDR3 reads TGTGCCAGCACCCACAAGAGAACAGGGGACACAGATACGCAGTATTTT.

This clone came up once. The chain combines TRBV13 with TRBJ2-3; D unresolved. The CDR3 has 14 residues. The V and J ends lost 5 bases and 0 bases respectively, with 9 bases between them. Germline CDR1 PRHDT, CDR2 FYEKMQ (reference sequence). The CDR3 nucleotides are TGTGCCAGCAGCCCATTCCATAGCACAGATACGCAGTATTTT. Its translation is CASSPFHSTDTQYF.

The genes are TRBV4-2 and TRBJ2-5, with 12 bases identical to TRBD2. Losses at the gene ends were 2 bases for V and 1 base for J; bases not matched to a gene: 2. The germline V gene has CDR1 LGHNA and CDR2 YNFKEQ. CDR3 size: 16 residues. As DNA, the CDR3 is TGTGCCAGCAGCCAAACGACTAGCGGGGGCCAAGAGACCCAGTACTTC. It translates to CASSQTTSGGQETQYF.

The chain joins TRBV18 to TRBJ2-1; a possible D gene is TRBD2 (5 bases). This CDR3 has 14 residues. V shed 3 bases and J shed 3 bases, with 9 bases lying between them. Germline V gene lookup returns CDR1 KGHSH and CDR2 LQKENI. The CDR3 nucleotides read TGTGCCAGCTCACCTCGGGATAACTACAATGAGCAGTTCTTC. Translation gives CASSPRDNYNEQFF.

The rearrangement uses TRBV10-3 and TRBJ1-1, with a tentative D call TRBD1 (5 bases). The germline V and J ends were trimmed by 4 bases and 2 bases, with 8 bases remaining between them. Germline CDR1 and CDR2: ENHRY and SYGVKD. This CDR3 is built from 13 residues. CDR3 nucleotide sequence: TGTGCCATCAGTGTAGACAGAAACACTGAAGCTTTCTTT. Translating it yields CAISVDRNTEAFF.

The V gene is TRBV2, the J gene TRBJ2-2; tentatively, D is TRBD2 (5 bases). CDR3 length equals 15 residues. Germline lookup yields CDR1 SNHLY and CDR2 FYNNEI. Trimming stripped 1 base from V and 3 bases from J, with 9 bases between. CDR3 DNA: TGTGCCAGCAGTGAAGGGACTCCTCACACCGGGGAGCTGTTTTTT. It specifies CASSEGTPHTGELFF. Based on the CDR3 plus reference TRBV2 and TRBJ2-2, the full variable domain is EPEVTQTPSHQVTQMGQEVILRCVPISNHLYFYWYRQILGQKVEFLVSFYNNEISEKSEIFDDQFSVERPDGSNFTLKIRSTKLEDSAMYFCASSEGTPHTGELFFGEGSRLTVL.

V usage is TRBV7-9 and J usage is TRBJ2-5, with 7 bases matching TRBD1. J was trimmed by 5 bases and V by 5 bases; bases with no gene match: 5. The length of the CDR3 is 13 residues. Germline V gene sequence: CDR1 SEHNR, CDR2 FQNEAQ (reference sequence). The CDR3 region is CASSQQGRETQYF. DNA for the CDR3: TGTGCCAGCAGCCAACAGGGGCGGGAGACCCAGTACTTC.

This chain joins TRBV7-9 and TRBJ2-2; 8 bases fit TRBD1. CDR1 and CDR2 (germline): SEHNR, FQNEAQ (reference sequence). The V gene end was trimmed by 4 bases and the J gene end by 4 bases; junction bases not matched to a gene: 5. The CDR3 has 15 residues. CDR3 DNA: TGTGCCAGCAGCTGGACAGGGACTTCCACCGGGGAGCTGTTTTTT. Amino acid sequence: CASSWTGTSTGELFF.

The chain employs TRBV18 and TRBJ1-1, with a possible D match to TRBD1 (6 bases). In germline, CDR1 is KGHSH, CDR2 LQKENI. The CDR3 is made up of 15 amino acids. The V end lost 1 base, the J end lost 6 bases, and 15 bases lay between the germline ends. CDR3 sequence reads: CASSPRGGGGAEAFF. DNA for the CDR3: TGTGCCAGCTCACCACGAGGGGGGGGAGGGGCTGAAGCTTTCTTT. The whole variable domain, filled in from reference TRBV18 and TRBJ1-1, reads NAGVMQNPRHLVRRRGQEARLRCSPMKGHSHVYWYRQLPEEGLKFMVYLQKENIIDESGMPKERFSAEFPKEGPSILRIQQVVRGDSAAYFCASSPRGGGGAEAFFGQGTRLTVV.

The rearrangement joins TRBV12-3 or TRBV12-4 to TRBJ1-1, with D uncertain. The ends were cut back, 6 bases at V and 2 bases at J, with 10 bases in the middle. This CDR3 is 13 amino acids long. CDR3 DNA sequence: TGTGCCAGCAGGTATCGGACTAACACTGAAGCTTTCTTT. Translation gives CASRYRTNTEAFF.

Only a few counts were recorded for this clone. This chain uses TRBV5-4 with TRBJ2-7; 15 bases line up with TRBD2. The trim removed 5 bases at V and 5 bases at J, leaving 5 bases unmatched. The CDR3 spans 15 residues. The germline V gene has CDR1 SGHNT and CDR2 YYREEE (reference sequence). DNA for the CDR3: TGTGCCAGCAGGGAGGGACTAGCGGGGGGAAACGAGCAGTACTTC. It encodes CASREGLAGGNEQYF.

CDR3 sequence: CSVVTGTLNTEAFF. The CDR3 DNA follows: TGCAGCGTCGTTACAGGGACCCTAAACACTGAAGCTTTCTTT. The chain is built from TRBV29-1 and TRBJ1-1, with TRBD1 as a possible D gene (6 bases). CDR1 and CDR2 from the germline V gene are SQVTM and ANQGSEA. The CDR3 consists of 14 residues. Trimming cost V 6 bases and J 2 bases, with 16 bases left between them.

The V gene is TRBV9, the J gene TRBJ1-1; D ambiguous. This CDR3 has 15 amino acids. Trimming removed 0 bases from V and 3 bases from J, with 12 bases in between. Germline V gives CDR1 SGDLS, CDR2 YYNGEE. The CDR3 DNA reads as TGTGCCAGCAGCGTAGACTCTCGTGGTGACACTGAAGCTTTCTTT. Protein product: CASSVDSRGDTEAFF.

Only a few counts were recorded for this clone. The rearrangement joins TRBV27 to TRBJ1-1; D perhaps matches TRBD1 (6 bases). The CDR3 extends over 13 amino acids. Trimming took off 2 bases at V and 4 bases at J, with 8 bases between the two ends. From germline, CDR1 is MNHEY and CDR2 SMNVEV (reference sequence). The chain's CDR3 is CASSLRTATEAFF. Here the CDR3 DNA reads TGTGCCAGCAGTTTAAGGACAGCCACTGAAGCTTTCTTT.

The genes are TRBV12-5 and TRBJ2-3; 9 bases align to TRBD2. The CDR3 length is 14 residues. J gave up 3 bases and V 6 bases, and 4 bases lay outside the gene matches. Germline V lookup: CDR1 LGHNT, CDR2 FRNRAP. This chain's CDR3 is CASGDGLATDTQYF. The CDR3 bases are TGTGCTAGTGGCGATGGACTAGCGACAGATACGCAGTATTTT.

This chain joins TRBV5-4 and TRBJ2-1; 8 nucleotides match TRBD2. Germline trimming cut 3 bases from V and 0 bases from J; bases unmatched to any gene: 2. Germline V gives CDR1 SGHNT, CDR2 YYREEE (reference sequence). The CDR3 sequence is 15 residues long. CDR3 region: CASSSGLVSYNEQFF. The DNA for the CDR3 is TGTGCCAGCAGCTCGGGACTAGTCTCCTACAATGAGCAGTTCTTC.

CDR3 protein: CASILQPQGATEAFF. In DNA form, the CDR3 reads TGTGCCAGCATCCTCCAACCCCAGGGGGCAACTGAAGCTTTCTTT. The chain has TRBV5-6 and TRBJ1-1; 8 bases agree with TRBD1. Trimming removed 6 bases from V and 5 bases from J; junction bases left unmatched: 12. Looked up from germline, CDR1 is SGHDT and CDR2 is YYEEEE. This CDR3 region has 15 residues. The complete variable domain, with remaining parts taken from reference TRBV5-6 and TRBJ1-1, reads DAGVTQSPTHLIKTRGQQVTLRCSPKSGHDTVSWYQQALGQGPQFIFQYYEEEERQRGNFPDRFSGHQFPNYSSELNVNALLLGDSALYLCASILQPQGATEAFFGQGTRLTVV.

The rearrangement joins TRBV27 to TRBJ1-1, with a tentative D call TRBD1 (5 bases). Germline assignment: CDR1 MNHEY and CDR2 SMNVEV (reference sequence). Trimming took off 10 bases at V and 3 bases at J, with 15 bases between the two ends. The CDR3 covers 13 residues. The CDR3 spells CAIGGGAYTEAFF. DNA of the CDR3: TGTGCCATCGGGGGGGGTGCGTACACTGAAGCTTTCTTT.

V is TRBV7-9 and J is TRBJ1-5; D might be TRBD1 (6 bases). V lost 1 base and J 7 bases, leaving 14 bases between the germline ends. CDR3 length: 15 residues. Germline CDR1 is SEHNR and CDR2 is FQNEAQ (reference sequence). CDR3 bases: TGTGCCAGCAGCTTAGGGGGACACCCAGGGCAGCCCCAGCATTTT. Its translation is CASSLGGHPGQPQHF.

The chain combines TRBV28 with TRBJ1-2; 10 bases map to TRBD1. The CDR3 is 16 residues long. The germline CDR1 and CDR2 sequences are MDHEN and SYDVKM. Germline trimming cut 4 bases from V and 4 bases from J; bases unmatched to any gene: 9. The CDR3 sequence is CASSYPRDRGGYGYTF. The CDR3 bases are TGTGCCAGCAGTTACCCCCGGGACAGGGGTGGCTATGGCTACACCTTC.

J is TRBJ2-7 and V is TRBV5-6; 12 bases map to TRBD2. Germline CDR1 reads SGHDT; CDR2 reads YYEEEE. The CDR3 totals 19 residues. With V trimmed by 4 bases and J by 2 bases, 16 bases remained unmatched. Here the CDR3 reads CASSAPGLAGFLRTYEQYF. The DNA for the CDR3 is TGTGCCAGCAGCGCACCGGGACTAGCGGGCTTCCTAAGGACCTACGAGCAGTACTTC. Together with reference TRBV5-6 and TRBJ2-7, the CDR3 gives the full variable domain: DAGVTQSPTHLIKTRGQQVTLRCSPKSGHDTVSWYQQALGQGPQFIFQYYEEEERQRGNFPDRFSGHQFPNYSSELNVNALLLGDSALYLCASSAPGLAGFLRTYEQYFGPGTRLTVT.

This clone was observed once. J is TRBJ1-1 and V is TRBV19, with D tentatively TRBD1 (5 bases). V gave up 6 bases and J gave up 4 bases, with 12 bases separating them. This CDR3 is 13 amino acids long. Germline-derived CDR1 and CDR2 are LNHDA and SQIVND (reference sequence). The CDR3 loop is CASRKGRATEAFF. The CDR3 DNA sequence: TGTGCCAGTAGAAAGGGGAGGGCCACTGAAGCTTTCTTT.